This passage covers 5 T cell receptor beta chains from one sample sequenced in a study of a mutant IDH1 vaccine in newly diagnosed glioma. TCRdb keeps only in-frame clones here, not all; method: immunoSEQ multiplex PCR. Of roughly 45,000 clones in the sample, 65% to 85% are singletons; the top ten hold 2% to 2.5%. Their recognized antigens are unknown. Regarding time point: week 23, last vaccination. All doses held 300 ug of mutant IDH1 20-mer peptide, with topical imiquimod. Source: PBMCs, taken from a glioma patient whose treatment included an IDH1 peptide vaccine. Every receptor here comes from a woman aged 18-30 years with glioma. Some clones in this sample may be carry-over from other donors' samples.

This clone was counted once. The V gene is TRBV5-6, the J gene TRBJ2-7; tentatively, D is TRBD1 (6 bases). Trimming left V 0 bases short and J 2 bases short, with 15 bases between. CDR1 is SGHDT, CDR2 YYEEEE, per germline. CDR3 length: 16 residues. The CDR3: CASSLETGYLPYEQYF. The CDR3 nucleotides read TGTGCCAGCAGCTTGGAAACAGGGTATTTGCCCTACGAGCAGTACTTC.

This clone was counted only a few times. The V gene is TRBV30, the J gene TRBJ1-1; D is possibly TRBD1 (6 bases). Trimming cost V 6 bases and J 5 bases, with 16 bases left between them. The CDR3 length is 13 residues. From germline, CDR1 is GTSNPN and CDR2 SVGIG (reference sequence). In DNA form, the CDR3 reads TGTGCCTGCCACAGGGAGTTCGAGACTGAAGCTTTCTTT. This gives the protein CACHREFETEAFF.

The chain recombines TRBV5-6 with TRBJ2-7; TRBD2 matches 8 bases. Germline V CDR1 and CDR2: SGHDT, YYEEEE. The J segment lost 0 bases and the V segment lost 3 bases, leaving 11 bases of the junction unmatched. The CDR3 totals 17 residues. The CDR3 is CASSSRLSSGNSYEQYF. CDR3 DNA sequence: TGTGCCAGCAGCTCGAGGTTGAGTAGCGGGAACTCCTACGAGCAGTACTTC.

This chain links TRBV6-5 with TRBJ1-2; 7 bases fit TRBD1. Germline trimming cut 7 bases from V and 7 bases from J; bases unmatched to any gene: 3. The CDR3 loop spans 11 amino acids. Per the germline V gene, CDR1 is MNHEY and CDR2 is SVGAGI. The CDR3 DNA follows: TGTGCCAGCACAGGGGGGGGTGGCTACACCTTC. Protein: CASTGGGGYTF.

The chain couples TRBV7-6 to TRBJ2-7; 12 bases match TRBD2. With V trimmed by 4 bases and J by 6 bases, 10 bases remained unmatched. CDR3 size: 16 residues. Germline CDR1 SGHVS, CDR2 FNYEAQ. CDR3 sequence: CASSSERTSGTSEQYF. The CDR3 coding sequence is TGTGCCAGCAGCTCCGAGCGGACTAGCGGGACCTCCGAGCAGTACTTC.